The 32 T cell receptor beta chains given below trace back to one sample, sequenced in a study of OX40 agonist ivuxolimab in advanced cancers. Assay used: immunoSEQ multiplex PCR; TCRdb lists only in-frame clones, some missing. The table lists 28,000 or so clones, more than 70% of them singletons. The sample consisted of CD4+ or CD8+ T cells sorted from blood, taken in a trial of the OX40 agonist ivuxolimab. Receptors originate from an adult with an advanced solid tumor such as melanoma, head and neck, liver or kidney cancer.

The chain joins TRBV2 to TRBJ2-1, with 8 bases aligning to TRBD2. J gave up 2 bases and V 6 bases, and 9 bases lay outside the gene matches. The CDR3 covers 16 residues. Per the germline V gene, CDR1 is SNHLY and CDR2 is FYNNEI. For the CDR3, the DNA is TGTGCCAGCAGGAGGACGGGAGGGGGGGCCTACAATGAGCAGTTCTTC. This translates into CASRRTGGGAYNEQFF. The whole variable domain, remainder taken from reference TRBV2 and TRBJ2-1, is EPEVTQTPSHQVTQMGQEVILRCVPISNHLYFYWYRQILGQKVEFLVSFYNNEISEKSEIFDDQFSVERPDGSNFTLKIRSTKLEDSAMYFCASRRTGGGAYNEQFFGPGTRLTVL.

The V and J genes are TRBV5-6 and TRBJ2-7, with 8 bases aligning to TRBD1. Germline CDR1 and CDR2: SGHDT and YYEEEE. V dropped 2 bases and J dropped 7; count of bases not matched to a gene: 5. CDR3 length: 13 residues. CDR3 in amino acids: CASSFGQGWEQYF. CDR3 coding DNA: TGTGCCAGCAGCTTCGGACAGGGATGGGAGCAGTACTTC.

The chain carries TRBV6-4 and TRBJ1-5, with TRBD1 identical over 8 bases. The CDR3 is 15 amino acids. Germline V lookup: CDR1 MRHNA, CDR2 SNTAGT. V lost 7 bases and J lost 1; bases outside the gene matches: 6. CDR3 amino acids: CASTGTGGSNQPQHF. DNA of the CDR3: TGTGCCAGCACTGGGACAGGAGGGAGCAATCAGCCCCAGCATTTT.

This chain links TRBV5-1 with TRBJ2-7; D remains unclear. The length of the CDR3 is 15 residues. Trimming shortened V by 4 bases and J by 0 bases, and 14 bases separated the two germline ends. The germline V gene encodes CDR1 SGHRS and CDR2 YFSETQ. The CDR3 nucleotides are TGCGCCAGCAGCGAACCGGAGTTAAGCTCCTACGAGCAGTACTTC. Protein product: CASSEPELSSYEQYF.

J is TRBJ1-5 and V is TRBV9; tentative D call: TRBD1 (6 bases). CDR1 is SGDLS, CDR2 YYNGEE, per germline. The V and J ends lost 3 bases and 3 bases respectively, with 16 bases between them. The CDR3 is 16 amino acids. CDR3: CASSASGTNFNQPQHF. The CDR3 region has the DNA TGTGCCAGCAGCGCCTCCGGGACAAACTTCAATCAGCCCCAGCATTTT.

The chain is built from TRBV4-3 and TRBJ2-7; no reliable D call. The CDR3 consists of 15 residues. CDR1 is LGHNA, CDR2 YSLEER, per germline. Trimming took 0 bases from V and 1 from J, leaving 10 bases between them. The CDR3 sequence is CASSQEGDGSYEQYF. The CDR3 DNA is TGCGCCAGCAGCCAAGAGGGTGACGGATCCTACGAGCAGTACTTC.

The V and J genes are TRBV19 and TRBJ2-7, with no clear D. The CDR3 is made up of 14 amino acids. Trimming took off 2 bases at V and 7 bases at J, with 15 bases between the two ends. Germline V gene data show CDR1 as LNHDA and CDR2 as SQIVND (reference sequence). CDR3 bases: TGTGCCAGTAGTATAATTGTGGCCTCCGGGGAGCAGTACTTC. This gives the protein CASSIIVASGEQYF.

This chain joins TRBV11-2 and TRBJ2-3; 10 positions match TRBD1. V shed 7 bases, J shed 4 bases, and the junction held 11 bases outside the gene matches. Germline V gene lookup returns CDR1 SGHAT and CDR2 FQNNGV. CDR3 length: 16 amino acids. CDR3 sequence (DNA): TGTGCCAGCACCCCTCCCGGGACAGGGGCCGCAGATACGCAGTATTTT. Amino acid sequence: CASTPPGTGAADTQYF.

This clone appeared once. The genes are TRBV6-5 and TRBJ1-2; 10 bases fit TRBD1. The germline V gene has CDR1 MNHEY and CDR2 SVGAGI. The trim removed 5 bases at V and 7 bases at J, leaving 7 bases unmatched. This CDR3 comprises 14 residues. The CDR3 reads CASSRWDRGIGYTF. In DNA, the CDR3 is TGTGCCAGCAGTCGCTGGGACAGGGGAATTGGCTACACCTTC.

This CDR3 reads CASSEATMDSTYEQYF. In DNA form, the CDR3 reads TGTGCCAGCAGTGAAGCAACCATGGACAGTACCTACGAGCAGTACTTC. This chain joins TRBV6-1 and TRBJ2-7; TRBD1 is a possible D gene (6 bases). Trimming pared 0 bases from V and 2 bases from J, leaving 14 bases between. CDR3 size: 16 residues. From germline, CDR1 is MNHNS and CDR2 SASEGT.

This chain uses TRBV15 with TRBJ2-3; D remains ambiguous. Germline CDR1 and CDR2: LNHNV and YYDKDF (reference sequence). CDR3 length equals 17 residues. The V gene lost 2 bases and the J gene lost 1 base, with 16 bases spanning the gap. The CDR3, as DNA: TGTGCCACCAGCAGAACCACAAGACCCCGGGGCACAGATACGCAGTATTTT. Translating gives CATSRTTRPRGTDTQYF.

In this sample, this clone is medium-sized. The chain carries TRBV4-1 and TRBJ1-2; D gene uncertain. The CDR3 has 12 amino acids. Germline V CDR1 and CDR2: MGHRA, YSYEKL. V lost 0 bases to trimming and J lost 4 bases, with 3 bases between them. The CDR3 region is CASSQDTYGYTF. The CDR3 DNA reads TGCGCCAGCAGCCAAGACACCTATGGCTACACCTTC.

As regards this clone: A read error may account for a junction end that differs from germline. The chain is built from TRBV11-2 and TRBJ2-7, with TRBD2 identical over 7 bases. The CDR3 contains 11 residues. Germline V gives CDR1 SGHAT, CDR2 FQNNGV. DNA of the CDR3: TGTGCCAGCAGCCAGGCGAAGGGACTATTATTC. Protein sequence: CASSQAKGLLF.

V and J are TRBV4-1 and TRBJ2-3; D is uncertain. Germline CDR1 is MGHRA and CDR2 is YSYEKL. CDR3 length: 15 residues. Deletions cut 1 base from V and 2 bases from J, with 10 bases between. The CDR3 sequence: CASSQVTPTTDTQYF. The CDR3 DNA reads TGCGCCAGCAGCCAAGTCACTCCAACCACAGATACGCAGTATTTT.

The sample holds a few counts of this clone. The V call is TRBV28, the J call TRBJ2-5; 8 nucleotides line up with TRBD1. Germline values: CDR1 MDHEN, CDR2 SYDVKM. This CDR3 contains 15 residues. V was pared by 3 bases and J by 3 bases, with 6 bases of the junction left unmatched. This CDR3 is CASSFPSGQEETQYF. The CDR3 DNA is TGTGCCAGCAGTTTCCCCTCGGGACAGGAAGAGACCCAGTACTTC.

The V call is TRBV28, the J call TRBJ2-7; D call uncertain. Germline-derived CDR1 and CDR2 are MDHEN and SYDVKM. This CDR3 is built from 14 residues. V lost 4 bases to trimming and J lost 0 bases, with 10 bases between them. The CDR3 coding sequence is TGTGCCAGCAGTTCCTTCAACTTCTCCTACGAGCAGTACTTC. Encoded protein: CASSSFNFSYEQYF. Looking up the rest from reference TRBV28 and TRBJ2-7 gives the full variable domain: DVKVTQSSRYLVKRTGEKVFLECVQDMDHENMFWYRQDPGLGLRLIYFSYDVKMKEKGDIPEGYSVSREKKERFSLILESASTNQTSMYLCASSSFNFSYEQYFGPGTRLTVT.

The rearrangement links TRBV5-1 to TRBJ2-3, with 9 bases aligning to TRBD1. The CDR3 has 15 residues. Trimming cost V 4 bases and J 4 bases; bases outside gene matches: 7. Germline V gene data show CDR1 as SGHRS and CDR2 as YFSETQ. In DNA form, the CDR3 reads TGCGCCAGCAGCCCGGGACAGGGATTCCCAGATACGCAGTATTTT. This encodes CASSPGQGFPDTQYF.

This clone showed up just once. The J gene is TRBJ2-1, the V gene TRBV4-3; 9 bases fit TRBD1. The V and J ends lost 4 bases and 4 bases, in that order; junction bases with no gene match: 5. Germline CDR1 LGHNA, CDR2 YSLEER. The CDR3 runs to 15 residues. This CDR3 is CASSPDRGLYNEQFF. DNA for the CDR3: TGCGCCAGCAGCCCGGACAGGGGACTTTACAATGAGCAGTTCTTC.

V is TRBV5-6 and J is TRBJ1-1; the match to TRBD1 covers 7 bases. The CDR3 spans 12 residues. Germline assignment: CDR1 SGHDT and CDR2 YYEEEE. V was clipped by 4 bases and J by 11 bases; unmatched bases: 8. In DNA form, the CDR3 reads TGTGCCAGCAGCGGGACAGTCAACAGTGCTTTCTTT. It is translated as CASSGTVNSAFF. The full variable domain, with the rest looked up from reference TRBV5-6 and TRBJ1-1, is DAGVTQSPTHLIKTRGQQVTLRCSPKSGHDTVSWYQQALGQGPQFIFQYYEEEERQRGNFPDRFSGHQFPNYSSELNVNALLLGDSALYLCASSGTVNSAFFGQGTRLTVV.

This clone was observed a single time. The V and J genes are TRBV7-2 and TRBJ1-2, with D unclear. Trimming pared 1 base from V and 6 bases from J, leaving 18 bases between. The CDR3 has 16 amino acids. Looked up from germline, CDR1 is SGHTA and CDR2 is FQGNSA. CDR3 coding DNA: TGTGCCAGCAGCTTAGTTCAGGCGGGCGGACTAGATGGCTACACCTTC. It yields the protein CASSLVQAGGLDGYTF.

V usage is TRBV10-3 and J usage is TRBJ2-1; perhaps TRBD1 as D (7 bases). This CDR3 is built from 16 residues. V dropped 0 bases and J dropped 4 bases, with 13 bases sitting between them. CDR1 is ENHRY, CDR2 SYGVKD, per germline. CDR3 in amino acids: CAISESDRDFYNEQFF. The CDR3 DNA sequence: TGTGCCATCAGTGAGTCCGACAGGGACTTTTACAATGAGCAGTTCTTC.

The rearrangement joins TRBV9 to TRBJ2-7; 12 positions agree with TRBD2. Unmatched junction bases numbered 5, after V lost 0 bases and J lost 4 bases. Germline V gene data show CDR1 as SGDLS and CDR2 as YYNGEE. The CDR3 has 16 residues. The CDR3 bases are TGTGCCAGCAGCGTAGGACTAGCGGGAGAGGGATACGAGCAGTACTTC. As protein: CASSVGLAGEGYEQYF.

The rearrangement joins TRBV11-2 to TRBJ2-1; perhaps TRBD1 as D (6 bases). Trimming removed 0 bases from V and 5 bases from J, with 11 bases in between. The CDR3 is made up of 15 amino acids. The germline V gene encodes CDR1 SGHAT and CDR2 FQNNGV. This CDR3 is CASSLEGGGDNEQFF. CDR3 sequence (DNA): TGTGCCAGCAGCTTAGAAGGGGGTGGTGACAATGAGCAGTTCTTC. Full variable domain (rest looked up from reference TRBV11-2 and TRBJ2-1): EAGVAQSPRYKIIEKRQSVAFWCNPISGHATLYWYQQILGQGPKLLIQFQNNGVVDDSQLPKDRFSAERLKGVDSTLKIQPAKLEDSAVYLCASSLEGGGDNEQFFGPGTRLTVL.

DNA for the CDR3: TGTGCCAGTAGTATCGTTGTGGCCCGGGAGCTGTTTTTT. Its translation: CASSIVVARELFF. The rearrangement links TRBV19 to TRBJ2-2; D is unresolved. V was pared by 3 bases and J by 9 bases, with 11 bases between. The CDR3 totals 13 residues. Germline lookup yields CDR1 LNHDA and CDR2 SQIVND (reference sequence). Using reference TRBV19 and TRBJ2-2 for the parts outside the CDR3, the full variable domain is DGGITQSPKYLFRKEGQNVTLSCEQNLNHDAMYWYRQDPGQGLRLIYYSQIVNDFQKGDIAEGYSVSREKKESFPLTVTSAQKNPTAFYLCASSIVVARELFFGEGSRLTVL.

V and J are TRBV6-1 and TRBJ1-1; D call uncertain. Trimming cost V 1 base and J 4 bases, with 13 bases left between them. The CDR3 length is 15 residues. Germline V CDR1 and CDR2: MNHNS, SASEGT. The CDR3 is CASSEETSGSTEAFF. CDR3 DNA: TGTGCCAGCAGTGAAGAAACCAGTGGAAGCACTGAAGCTTTCTTT.

The CDR3 reads CASRDPGTNEQYF. The CDR3, as DNA: TGTGCCAGTAGAGATCCCGGGACAAACGAGCAGTACTTC. V gene TRBV28 combines with J gene TRBJ2-7; TRBD1 is a possible D gene (6 bases). V shed 9 bases and J shed 5 bases, with 17 bases lying between them. This CDR3 spans 13 amino acids. Germline values: CDR1 MDHEN, CDR2 SYDVKM.

The rearrangement links TRBV7-9 to TRBJ2-7; weak D call: TRBD2 (6 bases). The V end lost 4 bases, the J end lost 6 bases, and 13 bases lay between the germline ends. Germline V gene data show CDR1 as SEHNR and CDR2 as FQNEAQ (reference sequence). The CDR3 contains 13 residues. The CDR3 bases are TGTGCCAGCAGCTCGACTAGTTTTCTCGAGCAGTACTTC. Protein product: CASSSTSFLEQYF.

The rearrangement joins TRBV7-2 to TRBJ2-2; 10 bases agree with TRBD2. The V gene's germline CDR1 is SGHTA and CDR2 FQGNSA. The ends lost 2 bases at V and 5 bases at J; junction bases unmatched: 8. This CDR3 contains 17 residues. CDR3 nucleotide sequence: TGTGCCAGCAGCTTATCCCCAGCGGGGGGGCTTACCGGGGAGCTGTTTTTT. Translated, it gives CASSLSPAGGLTGELFF.

For the CDR3, the DNA is TGTGCCAGCAGTTACTCCGGGGGCGGGAGCGATGAGCAGTTCTTC. This gives the protein CASSYSGGGSDEQFF. V and J are TRBV6-5 and TRBJ2-1; D may be TRBD2 (7 bases). CDR1 and CDR2 from the germline V gene are MNHEY and SVGAGI. This CDR3 region has 15 residues. V gave up 0 bases and J gave up 8 bases, with 14 bases separating them.

The chain combines TRBV28 with TRBJ2-7; D is tentatively TRBD1 or TRBD2 (6 bases each). The V and J ends lost 3 bases and 4 bases respectively, with 10 bases between them. Germline CDR1 and CDR2: MDHEN and SYDVKM. This CDR3 is 13 amino acids long. The CDR3, as DNA: TGTGCCAGCAGTTTCGTAGGGGGGTACGAGCAGTACTTC. This gives the protein CASSFVGGYEQYF.

The V call is TRBV5-3, the J call TRBJ2-1; 10 nucleotides match TRBD2. TRBV5-3 counts as an open reading frame of uncertain function. J lost 0 bases, V lost 2 bases, and 11 bases had no gene match. CDR3 size: 19 residues. The CDR3 here is CARSFPGLAPRGSYNEQFF. CDR3 sequence (DNA): TGTGCCAGAAGCTTCCCGGGACTAGCGCCCAGGGGCTCCTACAATGAGCAGTTCTTC.

This rearrangement joins TRBV11-2 to TRBJ2-5; D is tentatively TRBD1 or TRBD2 (5 bases each). Germline CDR1 SGHAT, CDR2 FQNNGV. The CDR3 contains 15 residues. Trimming removed 5 bases at V and 2 bases at J, with 15 bases between. The CDR3 nucleotides are TGTGCCAGCAGCCCCCCGGGACGGCTACAAGAGACCCAGTACTTC. This translates into CASSPPGRLQETQYF. Full variable domain (remainder filled in from reference TRBV11-2 and TRBJ2-5): EAGVAQSPRYKIIEKRQSVAFWCNPISGHATLYWYQQILGQGPKLLIQFQNNGVVDDSQLPKDRFSAERLKGVDSTLKIQPAKLEDSAVYLCASSPPGRLQETQYFGPGTRLLVL.